These T cell receptor beta chains were read from a single sample in a study of cytomegalovirus exposure and HLA in healthy donors. Some clones are missing from TCRdb's copy, which holds only in-frame ones; the method was immunoSEQ multiplex PCR. The table lists some 120,000 clones, roughly four fifths of them singletons. The specimen was PBMCs. These receptor sequences come from a man aged 45-65 years in good health and CMV-seronegative. CDR3s include the opening cysteine and the closing phenylalanine or tryptophan. D genes are given only for firm matches. Only part of the rows carry a size: once, few, many, or a class if the clone is expanded.

v_gene: TRBV19
j_gene: TRBJ2-5
d_gene: .
abundance: few
CDR3aa: CASSTGYPKTQYF
CDR3nt: TGTGCCAGTAGCACAGGCTACCCCAAGACCCAGTACTTC

v_gene: TRBV5-6
j_gene: TRBJ1-1
d_gene: TRBD1
abundance: .
CDR3aa: CASSSQGDRTEAFF
CDR3nt: TGTGCCAGCAGCTCCCAGGGGGATAGGACTGAAGCTTTCTTT

v_gene: TRBV6-5
j_gene: TRBJ1-1
d_gene: .
abundance: .
CDR3aa: CASSRGAERNTEAFF
CDR3nt: TGTGCCAGCAGCCGTGGGGCAGAGAGAAACACTGAAGCTTTCTTT

v_gene: TRBV6-1
j_gene: TRBJ1-2
d_gene: TRBD1
abundance: .
CDR3aa: CASRGDRGLRDGYTF
CDR3nt: TGTGCCAGCAGGGGGGACAGGGGGCTTAGGGATGGCTACACCTTC

v_gene: TRBV6-6
j_gene: TRBJ1-1
d_gene: .
abundance: .
CDR3aa: CASRDDGQGYTEAFF
CDR3nt: TGTGCCAGCAGGGACGATGGGCAGGGGTACACTGAAGCTTTCTTT

v_gene: TRBV7-6
j_gene: TRBJ2-1
d_gene: TRBD2
abundance: .
CDR3aa: CASSFRGGGSYNEQFF
CDR3nt: TGTGCCAGCAGCTTTCGGGGCGGGGGCTCCTACAATGAGCAGTTCTTC

v_gene: TRBV9
j_gene: TRBJ2-6
d_gene: TRBD2
abundance: .
CDR3aa: CASSGSGENSGANVLTF
CDR3nt: TGTGCCAGCAGCGGTAGCGGGGAAAACTCTGGGGCCAACGTCCTGACTTTC

v_gene: TRBV28
j_gene: TRBJ2-3
d_gene: .
abundance: once
CDR3aa: CASSVTGTRTQYF
CDR3nt: TGTGCCAGCAGTGTAACCGGGACACGTACGCAGTATTTT

v_gene: TRBV13
j_gene: TRBJ2-5
d_gene: .
abundance: .
CDR3aa: CASSLGNREETQYF
CDR3nt: TGTGCCAGCAGCTTAGGTAACAGAGAAGAGACCCAGTACTTC

v_gene: TRBV29-1
j_gene: TRBJ2-3
d_gene: TRBD1
abundance: .
CDR3aa: CSVPLGQGATDTQYF
CDR3nt: TGCAGCGTTCCCCTAGGACAGGGGGCCACAGATACGCAGTATTTT

v_gene: TRBV6-6
j_gene: TRBJ1-1
d_gene: .
abundance: few
CDR3aa: CASILGQWNTEAFF
CDR3nt: TGTGCCAGCATCCTGGGACAATGGAACACTGAAGCTTTCTTT

v_gene: TRBV9
j_gene: TRBJ2-3
d_gene: TRBD2
abundance: .
CDR3aa: CASSNSGGLTDTQYF
CDR3nt: TGTGCCAGCAGTAATAGCGGGGGACTCACAGATACGCAGTATTTT

v_gene: TRBV9
j_gene: TRBJ1-1
d_gene: TRBD1
abundance: few
CDR3aa: CASSVTGGTEAFF
CDR3nt: TGTGCCAGCAGCGTAACAGGGGGCACTGAAGCTTTCTTT

v_gene: TRBV10-1
j_gene: TRBJ1-5
d_gene: TRBD1
abundance: .
CDR3aa: CASSEMETGGRSVPQHF
CDR3nt: TGCGCCAGCAGTGAAATGGAGACAGGGGGCCGAAGTGTGCCCCAGCATTTT

v_gene: TRBV19
j_gene: TRBJ2-2
d_gene: TRBD2
abundance: .
CDR3aa: CASKTSGGFTGELFF
CDR3nt: TGTGCCAGTAAGACTAGCGGGGGTTTCACCGGGGAGCTGTTTTTT

v_gene: TRBV9
j_gene: TRBJ1-5
d_gene: .
abundance: .
CDR3aa: CASSVAGIRNQPQHF
CDR3nt: TGTGCCAGCAGCGTAGCGGGGATTAGGAATCAGCCCCAGCATTTT

v_gene: TRBV6-6
j_gene: TRBJ1-1
d_gene: .
abundance: .
CDR3aa: CASSYRGGDTEAFF
CDR3nt: TGTGCCAGCAGTTACAGGGGTGGTGACACTGAAGCTTTCTTT

v_gene: TRBV7-2
j_gene: TRBJ2-7
d_gene: .
abundance: .
CDR3aa: CASSSYYEQYF
CDR3nt: TGTGCCAGCAGCTCTTATTACGAGCAGTACTTC

v_gene: TRBV4-1
j_gene: TRBJ1-3
d_gene: .
abundance: once
CDR3aa: CASSQVASPRGNTIYF
CDR3nt: TGCGCCAGCAGCCAGGTAGCGTCCCCTCGAGGAAACACCATATATTTT

v_gene: TRBV10-3
j_gene: TRBJ1-4
d_gene: .
abundance: many
CDR3aa: CAISEVGGFEKLFF
CDR3nt: TGTGCCATCAGTGAGGTCGGAGGGTTTGAAAAACTGTTTTTT

v_gene: TRBV28
j_gene: TRBJ1-2
d_gene: TRBD1
abundance: .
CDR3aa: CASSWGQNYGYTF
CDR3nt: TGTGCCAGCAGTTGGGGACAGAACTATGGCTACACCTTC

v_gene: TRBV19
j_gene: TRBJ1-1
d_gene: .
abundance: few
CDR3aa: CASSRGPNTEAFF
CDR3nt: TGTGCCAGTAGCAGGGGACCGAACACTGAAGCTTTCTTT

v_gene: TRBV5-4
j_gene: TRBJ1-3
d_gene: .
abundance: few
CDR3aa: CASSLGGGIYSGNTIYF
CDR3nt: TGTGCCAGCAGCTTGGGCGGGGGTATCTACTCTGGAAACACCATATATTTT

v_gene: TRBV29-1
j_gene: TRBJ2-5
d_gene: TRBD1
abundance: .
CDR3aa: CSVGRQGGYETQYF
CDR3nt: TGCAGCGTTGGAAGACAGGGGGGGTATGAGACCCAGTACTTC

v_gene: TRBV25-1
j_gene: TRBJ2-5
d_gene: TRBD1
abundance: .
CDR3aa: CASSDLTGRWETQYF
CDR3nt: TGTGCCAGCAGTGACCTGACAGGGCGGTGGGAGACCCAGTACTTC

v_gene: TRBV6-6
j_gene: TRBJ1-4
d_gene: .
abundance: .
CDR3aa: CASSYPQGVGGEKLFF
CDR3nt: TGTGCCAGCAGTTACCCACAGGGCGTAGGAGGTGAAAAACTGTTTTTT

v_gene: TRBV5-1
j_gene: TRBJ1-1
d_gene: .
abundance: few
CDR3aa: CASSSPFGGLMNTEAFF
CDR3nt: TGCGCCAGCAGCTCTCCCTTCGGGGGGCTGATGAACACTGAAGCTTTCTTT

v_gene: TRBV7-2
j_gene: TRBJ2-4
d_gene: .
abundance: once
CDR3aa: CASGGAFLDIQYF
CDR3nt: TGTGCCAGCGGGGGGGCCTTTTTGGACATTCAGTACTTC

v_gene: TRBV28
j_gene: TRBJ2-1
d_gene: .
abundance: .
CDR3aa: CASTRDRYNEQFF
CDR3nt: TGTGCCAGCACGCGAGACAGATACAATGAGCAGTTCTTC

v_gene: TRBV5-1
j_gene: TRBJ1-2
d_gene: .
abundance: .
CDR3aa: CASSLGWGASMEGYTF
CDR3nt: TGCGCCAGCAGCTTGGGCTGGGGCGCCTCTATGGAAGGCTACACCTTC

v_gene: TRBV7-7
j_gene: TRBJ2-3
d_gene: TRBD2
abundance: .
CDR3aa: CASSPSGGLDTQYF
CDR3nt: TGTGCCAGCAGCCCTAGCGGGGGGTTGGATACGCAGTATTTT

v_gene: TRBV5-5
j_gene: TRBJ1-5
d_gene: .
abundance: .
CDR3aa: CASSQGINQPQHF
CDR3nt: TGTGCCAGCAGCCAGGGTATCAATCAGCCCCAGCATTTT

v_gene: TRBV7-2
j_gene: TRBJ1-4
d_gene: .
abundance: .
CDR3aa: CASSLSATDISTEKLFF
CDR3nt: TGTGCCAGCAGCTTAAGTGCGACGGACATTTCCACGGAAAAACTGTTTTTT

v_gene: TRBV2
j_gene: TRBJ2-7
d_gene: TRBD1
abundance: .
CDR3aa: CASNEGTGGPYEQYF
CDR3nt: TGTGCCAGCAACGAAGGGACAGGGGGCCCGTACGAGCAGTACTTC

v_gene: TRBV10-3
j_gene: TRBJ2-1
d_gene: .
abundance: .
CDR3aa: CAISEQEGRQFF
CDR3nt: TGTGCCATCAGTGAACAGGAGGGCAGGCAGTTCTTC

v_gene: TRBV7-9
j_gene: TRBJ1-1
d_gene: .
abundance: few
CDR3aa: CASSPRTNTEAFF
CDR3nt: TGTGCCAGCAGCCCCAGAACGAACACTGAAGCTTTCTTT

v_gene: TRBV19
j_gene: TRBJ1-2
d_gene: TRBD1
abundance: .
CDR3aa: CASSDRAGDGYTF
CDR3nt: TGTGCCAGTAGTGACAGGGCTGGGGATGGCTACACCTTC

v_gene: TRBV7-6
j_gene: TRBJ1-5
d_gene: .
abundance: .
CDR3aa: CASAPGENNQPQHF
CDR3nt: TGTGCCAGCGCCCCGGGGGAAAACAATCAGCCCCAGCATTTT

v_gene: TRBV21-1
j_gene: TRBJ1-5
d_gene: .
abundance: once
CDR3aa: CASSKASSGTDNQPQHF
CDR3nt: TGTGCCAGCAGCAAAGCTTCCTCCGGGACAGACAATCAGCCCCAGCATTTT